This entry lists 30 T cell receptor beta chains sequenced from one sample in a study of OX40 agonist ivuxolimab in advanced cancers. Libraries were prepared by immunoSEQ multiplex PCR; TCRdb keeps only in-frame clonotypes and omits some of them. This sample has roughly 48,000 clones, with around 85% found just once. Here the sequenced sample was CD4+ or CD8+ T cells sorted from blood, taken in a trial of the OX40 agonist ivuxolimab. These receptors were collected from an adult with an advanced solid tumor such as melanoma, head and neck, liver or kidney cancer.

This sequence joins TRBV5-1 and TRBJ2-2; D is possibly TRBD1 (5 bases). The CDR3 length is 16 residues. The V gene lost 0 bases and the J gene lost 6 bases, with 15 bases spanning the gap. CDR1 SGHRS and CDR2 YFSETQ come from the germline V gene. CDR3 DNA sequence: TGCGCCAGCAGCTTGGAGGGGCAGGGTGGCGCCGGGGAGCTGTTTTTT. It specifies CASSLEGQGGAGELFF.

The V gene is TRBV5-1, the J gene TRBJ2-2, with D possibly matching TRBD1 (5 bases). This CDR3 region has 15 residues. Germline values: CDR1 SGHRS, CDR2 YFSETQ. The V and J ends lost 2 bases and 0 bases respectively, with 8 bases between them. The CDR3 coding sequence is TGCGCCAGCAGCTTCCGACAGCCGAACACCGGGGAGCTGTTTTTT. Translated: CASSFRQPNTGELFF.

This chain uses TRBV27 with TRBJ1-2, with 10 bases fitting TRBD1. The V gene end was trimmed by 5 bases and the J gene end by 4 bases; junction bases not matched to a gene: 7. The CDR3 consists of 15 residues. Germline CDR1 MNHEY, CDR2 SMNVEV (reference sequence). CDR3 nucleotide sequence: TGTGCCAGCAGTCGAGACAGGGGGCGCAGCTATGGCTACACCTTC. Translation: CASSRDRGRSYGYTF.

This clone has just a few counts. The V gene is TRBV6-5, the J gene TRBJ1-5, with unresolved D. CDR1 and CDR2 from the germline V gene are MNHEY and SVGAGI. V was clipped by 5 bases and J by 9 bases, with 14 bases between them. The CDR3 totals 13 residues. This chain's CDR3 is CASSEDGDGPQHF. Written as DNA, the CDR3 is TGTGCCAGCAGTGAGGACGGGGATGGGCCCCAGCATTTT.

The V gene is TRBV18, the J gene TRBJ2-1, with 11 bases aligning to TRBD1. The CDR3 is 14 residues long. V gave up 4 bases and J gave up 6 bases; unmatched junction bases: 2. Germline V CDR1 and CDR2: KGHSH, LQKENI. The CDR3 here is CASSQGTGGNEQFF. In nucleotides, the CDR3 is TGTGCCAGCTCACAAGGGACAGGGGGCAATGAGCAGTTCTTC. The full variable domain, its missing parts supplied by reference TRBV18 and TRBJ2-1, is NAGVMQNPRHLVRRRGQEARLRCSPMKGHSHVYWYRQLPEEGLKFMVYLQKENIIDESGMPKERFSAEFPKEGPSILRIQQVVRGDSAAYFCASSQGTGGNEQFFGPGTRLTVL.

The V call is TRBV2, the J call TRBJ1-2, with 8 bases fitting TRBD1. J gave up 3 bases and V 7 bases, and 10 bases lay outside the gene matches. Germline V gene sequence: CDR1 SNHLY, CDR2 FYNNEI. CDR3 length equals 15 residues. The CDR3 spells CASMAGTGIYYGYTF. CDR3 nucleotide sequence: TGTGCCAGCATGGCCGGGACAGGTATTTACTATGGCTACACCTTC.

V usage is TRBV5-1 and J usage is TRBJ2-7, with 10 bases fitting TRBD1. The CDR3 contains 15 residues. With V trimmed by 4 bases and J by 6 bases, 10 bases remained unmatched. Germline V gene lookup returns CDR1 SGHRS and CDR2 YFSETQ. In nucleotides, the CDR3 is TGCGCCAGCAGCCGAACAGGACAGGGGGGGTCCGAGCAGTACTTC. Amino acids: CASSRTGQGGSEQYF.

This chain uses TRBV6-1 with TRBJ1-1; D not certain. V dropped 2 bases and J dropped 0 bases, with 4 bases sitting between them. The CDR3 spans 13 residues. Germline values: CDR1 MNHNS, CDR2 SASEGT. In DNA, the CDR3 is TGTGCCAGCAGTGAATTCTTGAACACTGAAGCTTTCTTT. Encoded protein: CASSEFLNTEAFF.

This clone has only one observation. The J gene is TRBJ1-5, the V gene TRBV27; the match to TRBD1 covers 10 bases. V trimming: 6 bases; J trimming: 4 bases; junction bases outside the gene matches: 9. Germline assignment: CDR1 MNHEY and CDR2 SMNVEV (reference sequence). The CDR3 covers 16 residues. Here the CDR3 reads CASSPRAGQGNQPQHF. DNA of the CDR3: TGTGCCAGCAGCCCTCGTGCGGGACAGGGGAATCAGCCCCAGCATTTT.

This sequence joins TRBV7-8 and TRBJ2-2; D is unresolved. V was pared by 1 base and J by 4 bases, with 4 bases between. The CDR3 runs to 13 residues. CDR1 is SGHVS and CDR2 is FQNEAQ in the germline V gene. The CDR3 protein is CASSLGFTGELFF. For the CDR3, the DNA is TGTGCCAGCAGCTTAGGGTTCACCGGGGAGCTGTTTTTT.

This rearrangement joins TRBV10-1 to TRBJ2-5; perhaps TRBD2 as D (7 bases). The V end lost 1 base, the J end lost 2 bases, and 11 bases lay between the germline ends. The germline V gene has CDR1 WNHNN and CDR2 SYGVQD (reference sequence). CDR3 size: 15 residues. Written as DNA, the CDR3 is TGCGCCAGCAGTGAGTTGGCGGGGGCGCAAGAGACCCAGTACTTC. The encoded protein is CASSELAGAQETQYF.

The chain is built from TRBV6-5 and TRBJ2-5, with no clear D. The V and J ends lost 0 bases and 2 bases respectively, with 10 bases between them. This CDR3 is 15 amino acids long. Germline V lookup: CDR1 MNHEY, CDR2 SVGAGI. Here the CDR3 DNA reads TGTGCCAGCAGTTACTCGATCACTCTACAAGAGACCCAGTACTTC. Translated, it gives CASSYSITLQETQYF.

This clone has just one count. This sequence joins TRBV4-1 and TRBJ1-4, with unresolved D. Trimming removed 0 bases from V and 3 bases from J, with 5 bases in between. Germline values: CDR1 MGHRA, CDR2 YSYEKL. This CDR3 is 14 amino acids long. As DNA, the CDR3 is TGCGCCAGCAGCCAAGAACCTTCTAATGAAAAACTGTTTTTT. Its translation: CASSQEPSNEKLFF.

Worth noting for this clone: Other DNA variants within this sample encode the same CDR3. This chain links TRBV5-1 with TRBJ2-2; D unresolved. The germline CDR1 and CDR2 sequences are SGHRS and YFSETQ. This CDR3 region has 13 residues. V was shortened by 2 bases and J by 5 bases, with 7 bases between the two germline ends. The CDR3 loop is CASSLDGTGELFF. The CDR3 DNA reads TGCGCCAGCAGCTTAGATGGGACCGGGGAGCTGTTTTTT.

In nucleotides, the CDR3 is TGTGCCAGCAGTATCGGACAGGGGGCTACTGAAGCTTTCTTT. The encoded protein is CASSIGQGATEAFF. The chain recombines TRBV6-5 with TRBJ1-1, with 11 bases matching TRBD1. CDR1 and CDR2 from the germline V gene are MNHEY and SVGAGI. CDR3 size: 14 residues. With V trimmed by 5 bases and J by 5 bases, 4 bases remained unmatched.

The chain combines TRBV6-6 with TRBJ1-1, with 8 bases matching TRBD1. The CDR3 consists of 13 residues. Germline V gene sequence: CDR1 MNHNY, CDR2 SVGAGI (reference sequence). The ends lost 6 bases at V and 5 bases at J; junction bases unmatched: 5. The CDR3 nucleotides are TGTGCCAGCAGAGGACAGGGAGGGACTGAAGCTTTCTTT. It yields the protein CASRGQGGTEAFF.

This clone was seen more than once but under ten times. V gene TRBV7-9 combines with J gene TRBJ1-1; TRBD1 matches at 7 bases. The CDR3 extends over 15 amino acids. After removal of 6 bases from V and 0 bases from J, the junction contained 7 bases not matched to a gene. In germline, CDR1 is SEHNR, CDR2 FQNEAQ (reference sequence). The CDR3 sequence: CASSPPGGLNTEAFF. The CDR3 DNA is TGTGCCAGCAGTCCCCCAGGGGGTCTGAACACTGAAGCTTTCTTT.

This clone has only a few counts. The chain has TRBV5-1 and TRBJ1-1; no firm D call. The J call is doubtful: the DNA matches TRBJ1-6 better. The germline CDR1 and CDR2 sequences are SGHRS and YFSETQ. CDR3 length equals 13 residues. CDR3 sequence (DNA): TGCGCCAGCAGCTTGGGATTACAGCCCGAACTCCACTTT. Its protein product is CASSLGLQPELHF.

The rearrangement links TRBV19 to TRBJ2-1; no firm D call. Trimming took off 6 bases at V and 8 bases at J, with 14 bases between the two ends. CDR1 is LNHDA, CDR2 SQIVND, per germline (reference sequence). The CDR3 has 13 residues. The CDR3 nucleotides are TGTGCCAGTAGCGGCGGAAGGTTATATGAGCAGTTCTTC. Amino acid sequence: CASSGGRLYEQFF.

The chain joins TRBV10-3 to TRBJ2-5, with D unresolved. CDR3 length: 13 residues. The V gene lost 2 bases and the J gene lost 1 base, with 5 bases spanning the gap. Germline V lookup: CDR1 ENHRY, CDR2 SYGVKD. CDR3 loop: CAISEVSQETQYF. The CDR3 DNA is TGTGCCATCAGTGAGGTCAGCCAAGAGACCCAGTACTTC.

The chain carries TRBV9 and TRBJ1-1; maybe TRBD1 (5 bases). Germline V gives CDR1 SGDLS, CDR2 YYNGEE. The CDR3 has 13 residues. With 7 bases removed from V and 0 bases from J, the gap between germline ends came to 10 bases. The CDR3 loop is CASGEGMNTEAFF. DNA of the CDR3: TGTGCCAGCGGGGAGGGGATGAACACTGAAGCTTTCTTT.

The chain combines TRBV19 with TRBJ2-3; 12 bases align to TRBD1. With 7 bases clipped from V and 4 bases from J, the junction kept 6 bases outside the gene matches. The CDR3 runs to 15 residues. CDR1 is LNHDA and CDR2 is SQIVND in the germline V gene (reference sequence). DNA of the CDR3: TGTGCCAGTATACAGGGACAGGGGGCGGCAGATACGCAGTATTTT. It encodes CASIQGQGAADTQYF.

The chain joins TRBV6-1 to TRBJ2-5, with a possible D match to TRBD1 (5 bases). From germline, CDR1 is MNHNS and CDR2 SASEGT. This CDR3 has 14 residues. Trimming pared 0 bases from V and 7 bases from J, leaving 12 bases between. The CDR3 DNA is TGTGCCAGCAGTGAAGCCGGAGCAGGGCGGACCCAGTACTTC. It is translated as CASSEAGAGRTQYF.

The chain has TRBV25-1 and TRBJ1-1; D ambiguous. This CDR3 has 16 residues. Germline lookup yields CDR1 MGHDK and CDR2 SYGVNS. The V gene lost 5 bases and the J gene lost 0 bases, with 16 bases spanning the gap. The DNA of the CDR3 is TGTGCCAGCAGTCCTAGGCCGGCGTCGATGAACACTGAAGCTTTCTTT. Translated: CASSPRPASMNTEAFF.

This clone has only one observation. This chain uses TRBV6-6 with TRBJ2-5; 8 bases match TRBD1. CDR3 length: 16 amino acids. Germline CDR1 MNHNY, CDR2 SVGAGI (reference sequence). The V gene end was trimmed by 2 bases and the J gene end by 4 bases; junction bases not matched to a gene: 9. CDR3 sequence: CASSYPAGQGLETQYF. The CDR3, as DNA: TGTGCCAGCAGTTACCCGGCAGGACAGGGTTTAGAGACCCAGTACTTC.

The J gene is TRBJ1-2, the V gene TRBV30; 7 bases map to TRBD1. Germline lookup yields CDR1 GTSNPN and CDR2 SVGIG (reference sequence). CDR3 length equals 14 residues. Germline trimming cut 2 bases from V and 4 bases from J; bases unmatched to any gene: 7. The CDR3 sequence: CAWSSHRGGYGYTF. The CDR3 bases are TGTGCCTGGAGTTCCCACAGGGGAGGCTATGGCTACACCTTC. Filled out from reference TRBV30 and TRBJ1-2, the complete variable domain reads SQTIHQWPATLVQPVGSPLSLECTVEGTSNPNLYWYRQAAGRGLQLLFYSVGIGQISSEVPQNLSASRPQDRQFILSSKKLLLSDSGFYLCAWSSHRGGYGYTFGSGTRLTVV.

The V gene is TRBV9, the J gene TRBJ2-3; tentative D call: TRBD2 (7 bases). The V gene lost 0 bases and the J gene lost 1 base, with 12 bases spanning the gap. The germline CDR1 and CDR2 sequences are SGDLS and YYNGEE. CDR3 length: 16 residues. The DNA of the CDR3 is TGTGCCAGCAGCGTAGAAACAGGGAGGGGCACAGATACGCAGTATTTT. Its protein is CASSVETGRGTDTQYF.

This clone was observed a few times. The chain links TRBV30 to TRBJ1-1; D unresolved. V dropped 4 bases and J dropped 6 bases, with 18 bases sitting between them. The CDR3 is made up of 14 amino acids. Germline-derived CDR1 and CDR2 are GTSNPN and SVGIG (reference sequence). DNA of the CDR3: TGTGCCTGGATTCGGGCCCGGCTAGGGTCTGAAGCTTTCTTT. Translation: CAWIRARLGSEAFF.

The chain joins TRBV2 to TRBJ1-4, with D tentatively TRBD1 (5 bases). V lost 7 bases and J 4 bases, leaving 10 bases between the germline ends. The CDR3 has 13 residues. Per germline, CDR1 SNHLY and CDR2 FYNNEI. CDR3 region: CASTRDVNEKLFF. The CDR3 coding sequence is TGTGCCAGCACTCGGGACGTTAATGAAAAACTGTTTTTT.

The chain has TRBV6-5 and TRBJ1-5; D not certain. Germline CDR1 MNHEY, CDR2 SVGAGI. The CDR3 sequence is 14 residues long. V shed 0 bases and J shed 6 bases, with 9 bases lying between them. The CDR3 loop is CASSYSGIGQPQHF. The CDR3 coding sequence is TGTGCCAGCAGTTACTCAGGGATCGGTCAGCCCCAGCATTTT.